This T cell receptor (beta chain) stems from a study of T-cell reconstitution after alpha-beta-depleted transplantation in children. Overall study findings and caveats: Reportedly, roughly two months post-transplant, alpha-beta T cells arose from several hundred expanded graft clones. Among T cells one year after transplant, newly produced cells accounted for most counts and diversity. Where some patients showed high TCRbeta diversity at day 60, it came from recipient T cells and thymic progenitors that had survived.

About this clonotype itself: The antigen is not known.

Trimming removed 1 base from V and 0 bases from J, with 16 bases in between. Germline V gene data show CDR1 as SGHAT and CDR2 as FQDESV (reference sequence). This CDR3 region has 18 residues. This sample's TCRbeta library carried unique molecular identifier barcodes. One entry per CDR3 protein results from TCRdb running MiXCR on the PCR reads. This sample has 900,000 or so distinct CDR3 sequences; roughly 15% occur once, and the top ten carry about 5%. The chain is built from TRBV11-1 and TRBJ2-4; D is possibly TRBD2 (5 bases). The sequence was obtained from a male patient aged 10 to 17 who had a stem cell transplant for acute lymphoblastic leukemia, so the T cells may come from the graft donor. The source material was PBMCs, mostly from graft donor cells, sampled 360 days after TCRalphabeta/CD19-depleted stem cell transplant. The CDR3 protein is CASSLVWVSGLAKNIQYF. The DNA for the CDR3 is TGTGCCAGCAGCTTAGTTTGGGTCAGCGGACTAGCCAAAAACATTCAGTACTTC.